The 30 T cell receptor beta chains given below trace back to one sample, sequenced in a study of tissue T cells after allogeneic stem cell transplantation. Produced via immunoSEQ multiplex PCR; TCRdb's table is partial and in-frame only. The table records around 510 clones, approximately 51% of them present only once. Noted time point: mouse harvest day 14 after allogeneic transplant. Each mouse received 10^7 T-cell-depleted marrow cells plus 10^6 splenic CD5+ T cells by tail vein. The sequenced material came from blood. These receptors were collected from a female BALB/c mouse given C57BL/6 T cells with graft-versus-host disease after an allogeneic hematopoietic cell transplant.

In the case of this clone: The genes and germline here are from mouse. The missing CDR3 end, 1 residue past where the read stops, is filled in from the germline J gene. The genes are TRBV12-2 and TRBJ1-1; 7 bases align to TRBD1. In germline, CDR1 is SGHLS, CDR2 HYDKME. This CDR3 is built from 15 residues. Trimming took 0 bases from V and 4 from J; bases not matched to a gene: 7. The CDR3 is CASSLGPGGGTEVFF. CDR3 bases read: TGTGCCAGCTCTCTCGGGCCAGGGGGAGGCACAGAAGTCTTC.

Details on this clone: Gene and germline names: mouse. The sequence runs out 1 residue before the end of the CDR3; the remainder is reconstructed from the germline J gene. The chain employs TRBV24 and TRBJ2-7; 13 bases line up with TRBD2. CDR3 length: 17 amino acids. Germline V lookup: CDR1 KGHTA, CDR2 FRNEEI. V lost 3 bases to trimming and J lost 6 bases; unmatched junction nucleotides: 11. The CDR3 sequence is CASSLSMGLGGALEQYF. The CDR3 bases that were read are TGTGCCAGCAGTCTCTCTATGGGACTGGGGGGGGCGCTTGAACAGTAC.

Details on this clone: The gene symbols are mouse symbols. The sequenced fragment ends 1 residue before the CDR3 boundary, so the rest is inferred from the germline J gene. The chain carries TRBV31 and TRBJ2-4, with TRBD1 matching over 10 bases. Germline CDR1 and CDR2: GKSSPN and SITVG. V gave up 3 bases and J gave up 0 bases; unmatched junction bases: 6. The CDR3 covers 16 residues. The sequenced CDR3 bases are TGTGCCTGGAGCGCCGGGACAGGGGCTAGTCAAAACACCTTGTAC. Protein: CAWSAGTGASQNTLY. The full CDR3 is CAWSAGTGASQNTLYF.

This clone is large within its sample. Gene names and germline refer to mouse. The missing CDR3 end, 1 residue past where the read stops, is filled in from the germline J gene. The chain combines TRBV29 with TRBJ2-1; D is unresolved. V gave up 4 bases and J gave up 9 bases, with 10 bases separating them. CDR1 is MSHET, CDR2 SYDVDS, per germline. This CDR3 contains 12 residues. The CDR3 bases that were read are TGTGCTAGCAGTTCACCGGGATTTGAGCAGTTC. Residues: CASSSPGFEQF. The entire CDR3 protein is CASSSPGFEQFF. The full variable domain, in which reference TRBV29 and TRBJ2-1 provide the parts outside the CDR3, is DMKVTQMPRYLIKRMGENVLLECGQDMSHETMYWYRQDPGLGLQLIYISYDVDSNSEGDIPKGYRVSRKKREHFSLILDSAKTNQTSVYFCASSSPGFEQFFGPGTRLTVL.

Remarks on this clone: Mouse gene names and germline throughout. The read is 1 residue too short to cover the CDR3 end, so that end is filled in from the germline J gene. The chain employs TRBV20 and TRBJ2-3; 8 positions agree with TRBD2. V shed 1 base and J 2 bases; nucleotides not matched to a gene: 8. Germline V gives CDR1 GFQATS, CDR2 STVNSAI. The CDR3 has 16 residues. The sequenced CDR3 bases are TGTGGTGCTAGGGTTGGGGGGGGGACTACTGCAGAAACGCTGTAT. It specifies CGARVGGGTTAETLY. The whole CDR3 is CGARVGGGTTAETLYF.

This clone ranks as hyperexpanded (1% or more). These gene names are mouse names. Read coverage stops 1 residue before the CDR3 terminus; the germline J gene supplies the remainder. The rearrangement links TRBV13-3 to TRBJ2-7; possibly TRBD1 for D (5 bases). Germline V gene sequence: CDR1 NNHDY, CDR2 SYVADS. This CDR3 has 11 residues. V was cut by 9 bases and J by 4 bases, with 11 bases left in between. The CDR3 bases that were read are TGTGCCACAGAAGGGGTTTATGAACAGTAC. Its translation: CATEGVYEQY. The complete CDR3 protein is CATEGVYEQYF.

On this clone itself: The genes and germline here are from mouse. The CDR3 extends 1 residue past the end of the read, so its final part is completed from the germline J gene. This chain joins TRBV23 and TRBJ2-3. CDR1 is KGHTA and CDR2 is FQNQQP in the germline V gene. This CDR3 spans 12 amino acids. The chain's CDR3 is CSSSQAAETLYF. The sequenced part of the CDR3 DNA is TGCTCCAGCAGTCAAGCAGCAGAAACGCTGTAT.

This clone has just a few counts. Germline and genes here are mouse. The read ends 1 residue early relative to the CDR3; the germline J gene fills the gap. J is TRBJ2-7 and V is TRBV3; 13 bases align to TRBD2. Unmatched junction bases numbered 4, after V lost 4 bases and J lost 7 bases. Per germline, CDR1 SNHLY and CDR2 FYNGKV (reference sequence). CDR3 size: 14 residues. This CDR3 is CASSSGLGGREQYF. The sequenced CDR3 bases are TGTGCCAGCAGCTCGGGACTGGGGGGGAGGGAACAGTAC.

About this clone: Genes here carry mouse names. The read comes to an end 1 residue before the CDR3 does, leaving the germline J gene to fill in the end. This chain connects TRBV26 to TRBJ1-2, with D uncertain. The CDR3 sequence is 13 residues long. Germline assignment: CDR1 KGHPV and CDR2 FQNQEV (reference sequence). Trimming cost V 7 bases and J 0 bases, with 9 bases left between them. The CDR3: CASIGNANSDYTF. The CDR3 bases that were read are TGTGCCAGCATAGGCAATGCAAACTCCGACTACACC.

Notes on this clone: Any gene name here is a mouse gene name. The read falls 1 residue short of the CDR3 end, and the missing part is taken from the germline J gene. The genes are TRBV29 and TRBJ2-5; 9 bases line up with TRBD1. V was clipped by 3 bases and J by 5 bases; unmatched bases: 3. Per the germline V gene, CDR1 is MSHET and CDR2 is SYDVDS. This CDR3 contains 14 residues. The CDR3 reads CASSLGTGLDTQYF. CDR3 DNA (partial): TGTGCTAGCAGTTTGGGGACAGGGCTAGACACCCAGTAC.

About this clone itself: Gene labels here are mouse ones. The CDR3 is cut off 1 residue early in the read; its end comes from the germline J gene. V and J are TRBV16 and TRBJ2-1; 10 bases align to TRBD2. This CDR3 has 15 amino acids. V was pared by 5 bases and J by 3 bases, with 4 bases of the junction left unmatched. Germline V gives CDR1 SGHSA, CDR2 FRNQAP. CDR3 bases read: TGTGCAAGCAGCCGACTGGGGGGCCTCTATGCTGAGCAGTTC. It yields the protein CASSRLGGLYAEQF. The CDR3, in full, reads CASSRLGGLYAEQFF.

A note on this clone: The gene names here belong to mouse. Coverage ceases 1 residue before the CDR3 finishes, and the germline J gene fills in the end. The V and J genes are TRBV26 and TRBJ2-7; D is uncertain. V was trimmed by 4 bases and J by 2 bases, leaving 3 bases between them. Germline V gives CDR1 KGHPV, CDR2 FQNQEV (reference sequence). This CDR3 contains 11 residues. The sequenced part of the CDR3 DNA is TGTGCCAGCAGTCGCACCTATGAACAGTAC. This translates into CASSRTYEQY. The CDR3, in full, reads CASSRTYEQYF.

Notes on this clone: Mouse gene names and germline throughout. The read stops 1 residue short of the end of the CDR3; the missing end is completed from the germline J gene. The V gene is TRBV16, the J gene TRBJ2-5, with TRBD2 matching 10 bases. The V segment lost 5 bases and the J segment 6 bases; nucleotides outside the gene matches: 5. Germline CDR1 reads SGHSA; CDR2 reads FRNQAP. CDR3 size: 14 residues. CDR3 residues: CASSVWGGRDTQYF. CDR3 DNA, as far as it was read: TGTGCAAGCAGCGTCTGGGGGGGCAGGGACACCCAGTAC. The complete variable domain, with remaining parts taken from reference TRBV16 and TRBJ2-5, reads NAGVIQTPRHKVTGKGQEATLWCEPISGHSAVFWYRQTIVQGLEFLTYFRNQAPIDDSGMPKERFSAQMPNQSHSTLKIQSTQPQDSAVYLCASSVWGGRDTQYFGPGTRLLVL.

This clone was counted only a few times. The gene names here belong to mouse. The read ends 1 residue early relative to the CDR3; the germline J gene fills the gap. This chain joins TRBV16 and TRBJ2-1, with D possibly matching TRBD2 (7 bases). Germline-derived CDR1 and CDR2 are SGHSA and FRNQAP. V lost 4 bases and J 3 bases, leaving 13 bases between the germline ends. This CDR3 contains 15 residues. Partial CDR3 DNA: TGTGCAAGCAGCTACCCTGGGGGCCTCTATGCTGAGCAGTTC. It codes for CASSYPGGLYAEQF. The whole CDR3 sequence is CASSYPGGLYAEQFF.

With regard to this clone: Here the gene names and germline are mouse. The part of the CDR3 DNA that was read is TGTGCCAGCAGTCTGGGGGGATATGAACAGTAC. This sequence encodes CASSLGGYEQY. The whole CDR3 protein is CASSLGGYEQYF. The chain links TRBV26 to TRBJ2-7; D could derive from TRBD1 or TRBD2 (5 bases each). The CDR3 goes on 1 residue after the read ends, and that part is filled in from the germline J gene. The germline CDR1 and CDR2 sequences are KGHPV and FQNQEV (reference sequence). This CDR3 is 12 amino acids long. The V end was cut by 2 bases, the J end by 4 bases, with 6 bases between.

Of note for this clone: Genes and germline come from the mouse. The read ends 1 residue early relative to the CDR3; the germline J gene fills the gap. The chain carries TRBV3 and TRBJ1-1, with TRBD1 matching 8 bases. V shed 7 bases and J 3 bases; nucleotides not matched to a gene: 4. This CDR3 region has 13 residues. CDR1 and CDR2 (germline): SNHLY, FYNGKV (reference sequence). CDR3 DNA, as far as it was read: TGTGCCAGCAACAGGGGGAGGGACACAGAAGTCTTC. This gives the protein CASNRGRDTEVF. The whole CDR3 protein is CASNRGRDTEVFF.

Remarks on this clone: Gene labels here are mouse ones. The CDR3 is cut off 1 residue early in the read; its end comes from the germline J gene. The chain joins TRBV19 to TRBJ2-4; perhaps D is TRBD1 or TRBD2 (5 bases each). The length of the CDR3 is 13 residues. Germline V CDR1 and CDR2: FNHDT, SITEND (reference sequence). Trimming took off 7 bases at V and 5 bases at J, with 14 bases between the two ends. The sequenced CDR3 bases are TGTGCCAGCGCCCCCGGGACCTTAAACACCTTGTAC. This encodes CASAPGTLNTLY. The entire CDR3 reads CASAPGTLNTLYF.

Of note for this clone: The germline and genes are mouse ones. The part of the CDR3 DNA that was read is TGTGCCAGCAGCTTAGGACTGGGGGGGCTAGCTGAGCAGTTC. It is translated as CASSLGLGGLAEQF. The full CDR3 is CASSLGLGGLAEQFF. The rearrangement links TRBV3 to TRBJ2-1, with 12 nucleotides matching TRBD2. The CDR3 extends 1 residue past the end of the read, so its final part is completed from the germline J gene. Germline V lookup: CDR1 SNHLY, CDR2 FYNGKV (reference sequence). The CDR3 is made up of 15 amino acids. Trimming took 1 base from V and 7 from J; bases not matched to a gene: 2.

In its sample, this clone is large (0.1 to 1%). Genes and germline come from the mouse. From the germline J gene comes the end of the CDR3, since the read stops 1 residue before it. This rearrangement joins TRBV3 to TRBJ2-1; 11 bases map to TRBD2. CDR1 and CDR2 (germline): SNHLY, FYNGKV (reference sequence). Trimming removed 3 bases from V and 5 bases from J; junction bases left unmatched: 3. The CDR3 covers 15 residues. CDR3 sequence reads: CASSFTGGAHAEQFF. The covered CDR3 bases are TGTGCCAGCAGCTTTACTGGGGGGGCGCATGCTGAGCAGTTC.

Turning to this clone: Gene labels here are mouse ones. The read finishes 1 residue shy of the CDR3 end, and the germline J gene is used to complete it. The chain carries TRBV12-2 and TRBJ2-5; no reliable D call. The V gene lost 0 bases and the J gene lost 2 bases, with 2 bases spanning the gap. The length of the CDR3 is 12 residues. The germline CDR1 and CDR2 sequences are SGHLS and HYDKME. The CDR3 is CASSLGQDTQYF. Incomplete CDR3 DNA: TGTGCCAGCTCTCTCGGCCAAGACACCCAGTAC.

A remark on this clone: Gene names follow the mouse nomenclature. CDR3 in amino acids: CASSLGGDTEVFF. CDR3 bases read: TGTGCCAGCAGCTTAGGAGGAGACACAGAAGTCTTC. The chain links TRBV3 to TRBJ1-1; D call uncertain. The observed sequence ends 1 residue before the CDR3 terminus, with the missing tail filled in from the germline J gene. Between the trimmed V and J ends, which lost 1 base and 3 bases, there was a span of 6 bases. The CDR3 covers 13 residues. Germline V gene data show CDR1 as SNHLY and CDR2 as FYNGKV (reference sequence).

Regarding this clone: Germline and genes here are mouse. CDR3 protein: CASSLGGSAEQFF. The sequenced CDR3 bases are TGTGCCAGCAGTCTGGGGGGCTCTGCTGAGCAGTTC. The rearrangement links TRBV24 to TRBJ2-1; D possibly matches TRBD1 or TRBD2 (6 bases each). The read ends 1 residue early relative to the CDR3; the germline J gene fills the gap. The ends were cut back, 2 bases at V and 6 bases at J, with 8 bases in the middle. Germline V gene data show CDR1 as KGHTA and CDR2 as FRNEEI. This CDR3 region has 13 residues.

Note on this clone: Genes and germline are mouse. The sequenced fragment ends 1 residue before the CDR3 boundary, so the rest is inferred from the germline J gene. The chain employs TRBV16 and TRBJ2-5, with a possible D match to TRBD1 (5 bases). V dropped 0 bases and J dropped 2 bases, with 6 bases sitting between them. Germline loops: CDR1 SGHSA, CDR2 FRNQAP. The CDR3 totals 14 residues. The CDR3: CASSLEGVQDTQYF. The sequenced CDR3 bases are TGTGCAAGCAGCTTAGAAGGGGTCCAAGACACCCAGTAC. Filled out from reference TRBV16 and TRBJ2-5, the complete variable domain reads NAGVIQTPRHKVTGKGQEATLWCEPISGHSAVFWYRQTIVQGLEFLTYFRNQAPIDDSGMPKERFSAQMPNQSHSTLKIQSTQPQDSAVYLCASSLEGVQDTQYFGPGTRLLVL.

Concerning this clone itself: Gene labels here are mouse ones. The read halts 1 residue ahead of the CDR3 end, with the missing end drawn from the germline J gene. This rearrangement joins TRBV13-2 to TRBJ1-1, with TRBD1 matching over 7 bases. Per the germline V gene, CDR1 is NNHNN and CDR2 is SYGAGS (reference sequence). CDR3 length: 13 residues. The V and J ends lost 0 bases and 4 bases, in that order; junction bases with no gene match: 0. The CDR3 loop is CASGDGQGTEVFF. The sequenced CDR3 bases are TGTGCCAGCGGTGATGGACAGGGCACAGAAGTCTTC.

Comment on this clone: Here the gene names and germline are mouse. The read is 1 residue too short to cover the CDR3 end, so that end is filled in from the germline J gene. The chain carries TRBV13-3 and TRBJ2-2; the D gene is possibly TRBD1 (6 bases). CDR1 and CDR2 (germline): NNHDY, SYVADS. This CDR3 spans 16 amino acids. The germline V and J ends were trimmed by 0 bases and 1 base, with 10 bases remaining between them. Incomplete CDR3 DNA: TGTGCCAGCAGTGATGTCAGGGGAGAAAACACCGGGCAGCTCTAC. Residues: CASSDVRGENTGQLY. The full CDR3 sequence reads CASSDVRGENTGQLYF.

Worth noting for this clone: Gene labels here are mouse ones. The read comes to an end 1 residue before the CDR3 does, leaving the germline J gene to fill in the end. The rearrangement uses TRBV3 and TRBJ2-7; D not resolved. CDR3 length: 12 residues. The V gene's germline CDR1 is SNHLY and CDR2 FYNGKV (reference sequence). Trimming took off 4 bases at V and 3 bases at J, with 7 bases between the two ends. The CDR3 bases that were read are TGTGCCAGCAGCTCCGACTTCTATGAACAGTAC. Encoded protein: CASSSDFYEQY. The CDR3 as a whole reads CASSSDFYEQYF.

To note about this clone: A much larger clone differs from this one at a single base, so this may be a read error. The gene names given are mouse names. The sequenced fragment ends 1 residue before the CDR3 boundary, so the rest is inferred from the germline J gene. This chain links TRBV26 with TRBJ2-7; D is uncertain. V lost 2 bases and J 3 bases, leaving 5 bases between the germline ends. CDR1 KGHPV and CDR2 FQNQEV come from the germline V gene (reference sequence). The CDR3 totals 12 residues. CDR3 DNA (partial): TGTGCCAGCAGTCTGCGCCACTATGAACAGTAC. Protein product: CASSLRHYEQY. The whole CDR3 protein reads CASSLRHYEQYF.

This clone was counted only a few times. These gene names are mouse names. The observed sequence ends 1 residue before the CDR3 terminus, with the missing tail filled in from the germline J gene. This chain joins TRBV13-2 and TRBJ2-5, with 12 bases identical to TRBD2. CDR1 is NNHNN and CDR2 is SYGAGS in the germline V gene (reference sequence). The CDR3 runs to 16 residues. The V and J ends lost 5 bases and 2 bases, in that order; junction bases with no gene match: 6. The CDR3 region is CASGTGTGGTQDTQYF. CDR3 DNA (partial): TGTGCCAGCGGGACCGGGACTGGGGGGACCCAAGACACCCAGTAC.

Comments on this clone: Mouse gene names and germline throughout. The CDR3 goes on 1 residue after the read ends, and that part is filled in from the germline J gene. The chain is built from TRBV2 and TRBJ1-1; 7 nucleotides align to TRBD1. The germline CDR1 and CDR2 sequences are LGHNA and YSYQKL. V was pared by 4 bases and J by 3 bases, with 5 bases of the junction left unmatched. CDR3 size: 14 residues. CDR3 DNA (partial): TGTGCCAGCAGCCCTCACAGGGGTGACACAGAAGTCTTC. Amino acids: CASSPHRGDTEVF. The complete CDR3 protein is CASSPHRGDTEVFF.

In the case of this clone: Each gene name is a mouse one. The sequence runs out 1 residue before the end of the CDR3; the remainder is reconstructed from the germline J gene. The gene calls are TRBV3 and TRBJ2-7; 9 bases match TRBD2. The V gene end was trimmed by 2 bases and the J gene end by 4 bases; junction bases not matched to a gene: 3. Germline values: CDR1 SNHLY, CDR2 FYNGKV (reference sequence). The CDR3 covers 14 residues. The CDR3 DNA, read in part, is TGTGCCAGCAGCTTACCCTGGGGGGGTTATGAACAGTAC. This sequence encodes CASSLPWGGYEQY. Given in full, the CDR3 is CASSLPWGGYEQYF. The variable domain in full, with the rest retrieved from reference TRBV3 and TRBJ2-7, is GPKVLQIPSHQIIDMGQMVTLNCDPVSNHLYFYWYKQILGQQMEFLVNFYNGKVMEKSKLFKDQFSVERPDGSYFTLKIQPTALEDSAVYFCASSLPWGGYEQYFGPGTRLTVL.